Here is one TCR beta chain with its context. The CDR3 has 14 residues. Germline CDR1 reads LNHNV; CDR2 reads YYDKDF (reference sequence). V lost 2 bases and J 7 bases, leaving 14 bases between the germline ends. These data are taken from a study of blood T cells in healthy people across ages. Sample-barcoded 5' priming and a J-beta primer mix drove a second PCR of roughly 6 to 12 cycles. TCRdb analysed the 5' RACE reads with MiXCR anew, one entry per CDR3 protein. This table holds 1.5 million or so distinct CDR3 sequences, about 45% found once. This clonotype originated in a woman between 18 and 29 years old in good health. The sequenced sample consisted of blood. The chain has TRBV15 and TRBJ1-1; D call uncertain. CDR3 amino acids: CATSRPETVREAFF. The CDR3, as DNA: TGTGCCACCAGCAGACCCGAAACGGTCCGTGAAGCTTTCTTT.